These 6 T cell receptor beta chains originate from one sample sequenced in a study of T cell repertoires in cytomegalovirus infection. TCRdb redid the calling of the reads with MiXCR, one entry per CDR3 protein. The repertoire has 150,000 to 200,000 distinct CDR3 sequences, around 20% of them found once; the top ten carry about 2.9%. The sample comprised PBMCs. The source of these receptors is a human donor in good health (CMV status not recorded). Some clones in this sample may be carry-over from other donors' samples.

The chain carries TRBV4-1 and TRBJ2-2, with unresolved D. Germline values: CDR1 MGHRA, CDR2 YSYEKL. The V gene lost 1 base and the J gene lost 3 bases, with 6 bases spanning the gap. The CDR3 spans 14 residues. The CDR3 nucleotides read TGCGCCAGCAGCCAAGTTCCCGACACCGGGGAGCTGTTTTTT. Its translation is CASSQVPDTGELFF.

This clonotype has a handful of counts. The chain links TRBV28 to TRBJ2-7; D might be TRBD1 (6 bases). From germline, CDR1 is MDHEN and CDR2 SYDVKM. The germline V and J ends were trimmed by 10 bases and 3 bases, with 22 bases remaining between them. This CDR3 is built from 15 residues. The CDR3 is CATLTGGAGIYEQYF. The DNA of the CDR3 is TGTGCCACCCTCACTGGGGGCGCCGGTATCTACGAGCAGTACTTC.

This clonotype was seen more than once but under ten times. The rearrangement uses TRBV7-3 and TRBJ2-2; 7 bases line up with TRBD2. The CDR3 has 14 residues. Germline CDR1 reads SGHTA; CDR2 reads FQGTGA. The junction had 5 bases not matched to a gene; V was cut back by 4 bases and J by 6 bases. CDR3 in amino acids: CASSSTSVSGELFF. The CDR3 DNA reads TGTGCCAGCAGCTCAACTAGCGTTTCCGGGGAGCTGTTTTTT.

This clonotype was detected ten times or more. The chain carries TRBV7-6 and TRBJ2-5, with 7 nucleotides matching TRBD1. The CDR3 length is 16 residues. V was pared by 2 bases and J by 7 bases, with 13 bases of the junction left unmatched. CDR1 is SGHVS and CDR2 is FNYEAQ in the germline V gene. The chain's CDR3 is CASSLPLRDRVGTQYF. CDR3 nucleotide sequence: TGTGCCAGCAGCTTACCTCTCCGCGACAGGGTGGGGACCCAGTACTTC.

This clonotype was found a few times. V is TRBV11-3 and J is TRBJ1-2, with a tentative D call TRBD1 (6 bases). This CDR3 is 13 amino acids long. Trimming shortened V by 6 bases and J by 4 bases, and 12 bases separated the two germline ends. CDR1 SGHNT and CDR2 YENEEA come from the germline V gene. CDR3 region: CASSRGQRYGYTF. The CDR3 DNA is TGTGCCAGCAGTCGTGGACAGCGCTATGGCTACACCTTC.

This clonotype came up many times. CDR3 amino acids: CASTLAGGANEQYF. The DNA of the CDR3 is TGTGCCAGCACTTTAGCGGGGGGCGCGAACGAGCAGTACTTC. This chain connects TRBV7-9 to TRBJ2-7; TRBD2 matches 10 bases. V trimming: 7 bases; J trimming: 5 bases; junction bases outside the gene matches: 8. Germline loops: CDR1 SEHNR, CDR2 FQNEAQ (reference sequence). The CDR3 runs to 14 residues. The complete variable domain, with remaining parts taken from reference TRBV7-9 and TRBJ2-7, reads DTGVSQNPRHKITKRGQNVTFRCDPISEHNRLYWYRQTLGQGPEFLTYFQNEAQLEKSRLLSDRFSAERPKGSFSTLEIQRTEQGDSAMYLCASTLAGGANEQYFGPGTRLTVT.